The 5 T cell receptor beta chains below all came from one sample that was sequenced in a study of blood T cell repertoires in COVID-19. The method was immunoSEQ multiplex PCR; TCRdb's version includes in-frame clones alone and lacks a portion of them. The sample shows some 140,000 clones, about four fifths of them seen only once. Sequencing was performed on peripheral blood. The receptors shown here come from a woman of 80 years or more with acute or convalescent COVID-19.

CDR3 sequence reads: CASSGGGDEQYF. The CDR3 nucleotides read TGTGCCAGCAGCGGCGGGGGGGACGAGCAGTACTTC. V gene TRBV7-9 combines with J gene TRBJ2-7; 9 bases align to TRBD2. V lost 5 bases and J lost 5; bases outside the gene matches: 1. The CDR3 is made up of 12 amino acids. CDR1 is SEHNR, CDR2 FQNEAQ, per germline (reference sequence). The variable domain in full, completed from reference TRBV7-9 and TRBJ2-7, reads DTGVSQNPRHKITKRGQNVTFRCDPISEHNRLYWYRQTLGQGPEFLTYFQNEAQLEKSRLLSDRFSAERPKGSFSTLEIQRTEQGDSAMYLCASSGGGDEQYFGPGTRLTVT.

The chain joins TRBV21-1 to TRBJ2-3; TRBD2, the D gene given by the table, was not confirmed from the DNA. TRBV21-1 is assigned pseudogene status. CDR3 length: 16 residues. CDR3 amino acids: CASSKEGSGSGDTQYF. The CDR3 DNA is TGTGCCAGCAGCAAAGAAGGGTCCGGGAGTGGCGATACGCAGTATTTT.

J is TRBJ1-1 and V is TRBV12-3 or TRBV12-4; tentatively, D is TRBD1 (5 bases). The CDR3 is 13 amino acids. Trimming left V 4 bases short and J 4 bases short, with 10 bases between. As DNA, the CDR3 is TGTGCCAGCAGTTCAGGGCCTGGCACTGAAGCTTTCTTT. Translated: CASSSGPGTEAFF.

This chain connects TRBV10-3 to TRBJ2-5; 7 bases match TRBD1. CDR1 ENHRY and CDR2 SYGVKD come from the germline V gene. This CDR3 is built from 13 residues. J lost 5 bases, V lost 3 bases, and 3 bases had no gene match. CDR3 DNA sequence: TGTGCCATCAGTGAAAGGGGGCTGGAGACCCAGTACTTC. Translating it yields CAISERGLETQYF.

This clone came up once. This chain joins TRBV5-1 and TRBJ1-2; no firm D call. V was clipped by 0 bases and J by 2 bases, with 11 bases between them. The CDR3 totals 15 residues. The germline V gene has CDR1 SGHRS and CDR2 YFSETQ. The CDR3 DNA follows: TGCGCCAGCAGCTTGGGCGGACTGGAGAACTATGGCTACACCTTC. Protein product: CASSLGGLENYGYTF.